What follows are 5 T cell receptor beta chains derived from one specimen sequenced in a study of T cell responses to AZD1222 COVID-19 vaccine. Sequencing was performed with immunoSEQ multiplex PCR; in TCRdb, only in-frame clones are kept and a portion is missing. The data contain over 120,000 clones, approximately 90% of them singletons. The source material was peripheral blood, sampled 28 days after the second AZD1222 dose. Source of these receptors: an adult who received the AZD1222 COVID-19 vaccine.

The sample holds a few counts of this clone. This chain connects TRBV5-1 to TRBJ1-3, with 8 bases identical to TRBD1. The CDR3 spans 15 residues. Trimming took 4 bases from V and 0 from J; bases not matched to a gene: 3. CDR1 and CDR2 from the germline V gene are SGHRS and YFSETQ. Written as DNA, the CDR3 is TGCGCCAGCAGCCGAACAGGGGGCTCTGGAAACACCATATATTTT. Its protein is CASSRTGGSGNTIYF.

This chain uses TRBV19 with TRBJ2-7, with TRBD2 matching over 13 bases. V trimming: 3 bases; J trimming: 6 bases; junction bases outside the gene matches: 11. The CDR3 length is 17 residues. Germline V gene sequence: CDR1 LNHDA, CDR2 SQIVND (reference sequence). The CDR3 protein is CASSIVPGTSGTVEQYF. As DNA, the CDR3 is TGTGCCAGTAGTATTGTCCCCGGGACTAGCGGGACGGTCGAGCAGTACTTC.

V and J are TRBV2 and TRBJ1-2, with 9 bases that match TRBD1. Per the germline V gene, CDR1 is SNHLY and CDR2 is FYNNEI. Unmatched junction bases numbered 6, after V lost 7 bases and J lost 6 bases. The CDR3 has 13 amino acids. This CDR3 is CASTAQGAHGYTF. CDR3 nucleotide sequence: TGTGCCAGCACCGCACAGGGGGCTCATGGCTACACCTTC.

This rearrangement joins TRBV10-1 to TRBJ2-6, with 9 bases lining up with TRBD2. Per the germline V gene, CDR1 is WNHNN and CDR2 is SYGVQD (reference sequence). V lost 2 bases to trimming and J lost 0 bases; unmatched junction nucleotides: 11. This CDR3 has 20 residues. The DNA for the CDR3 is TGCGCCAGCAGTGAGGGGTGGAGGAAACTAGCGGGCTCTGGGGCCAACGTCCTGACTTTC. Protein: CASSEGWRKLAGSGANVLTF.

The gene calls are TRBV18 and TRBJ1-1; D unclear. The CDR3 totals 15 residues. The germline CDR1 and CDR2 sequences are KGHSH and LQKENI. Trimming shortened V by 6 bases and J by 3 bases, and 17 bases separated the two germline ends. Here the CDR3 DNA reads TGTGCCAGCTCCCGAGCTGTAGGCGCGGACACTGAAGCTTTCTTT. It specifies CASSRAVGADTEAFF.